This T cell receptor (beta chain) comes out of a study of shared clonotypes between healthy human individuals. Concerning this clone: Its antigen is unidentified.

The CDR3 sequence is 15 residues long. CDR1 and CDR2 from the germline V gene are LNHDA and SQIVND (reference sequence). Trimming shortened V by 7 bases and J by 2 bases, and 15 bases separated the two germline ends. Overall study findings and caveats: Owing to a small donor count, the genetic and exposure-history diversity represented was limited. Among non-shared clonotypes, generation probabilities were lower than among those shared by all four donors.

Repertoires were generated with immunoSEQ multiplex PCR, while TCRdb's copy carries only in-frame clones and drops some. The data hold 640,000 or so clones, with roughly 70% observed a single time. The sequence was collected from a woman aged 30 to 39 in good health. Sequenced material: memory CD4+ T cells sorted from blood. Subset noted: CD45RA-negative fraction. V usage is TRBV19 and J usage is TRBJ1-3; D is unresolved. In DNA, the CDR3 is TGTGCCAGTACCCTTACGGGTAGGGCTGGAAACACCATATATTTT. It encodes CASTLTGRAGNTIYF.